What follows is one T cell receptor beta chain and its context. Its antigen is currently unknown. Each CDR3 protein gets one entry after TCRdb re-called the 5' RACE reads with MiXCR. There are 300,000 to 400,000 distinct CDR3 sequences in the sample; around 15% occur only once, and 20% to 25% lies in the top ten. These data belong to a study of T-cell memory formation after mild COVID-19. Study background: Each donor largely had its own TCR clusters. Study-wide points: SARS-CoV-2 specificity was not confirmed for second-wave clones peaking on day 37. Several responding clones turned up in pre-infection memory, indicating that cross-reactive memory may have taken part. Clones contracting over day 15 to 85 were CD4/CD8 balanced, with later expanders leaning CD4+.

V lost 7 bases to trimming and J lost 0 bases; unmatched junction nucleotides: 2. Germline V CDR1 and CDR2: SNHLY, FYNNEI. The CDR3 runs to 13 residues. The origin of this receptor is a man younger than 35 who had mild COVID-19 (a few samples of this study predate the infection). Cell type and time point are not known. The chain couples TRBV2 to TRBJ2-5, with 7 bases that match TRBD2. Input material: PBMCs or a T cell subset sorted from them (not recorded which). CDR3 in DNA: TGTGCCAGCAACGGGGGGTACCAAGAGACCCAGTACTTC. Protein sequence: CASNGGYQETQYF.